Described below is a single T cell receptor (beta chain) sequence and its context. The antigen is undetermined. The CDR3 runs 14 residues. Trimming at V came to 5 bases and at J to 7 bases, leaving 9 bases not matched to a gene. The germline gives CDR1 SGHTA, CDR2 FQGNSA. UMIs were added to TCR cDNA along with a universal primer site when it was made by 5'RACE template switching. TCRdb passed the 5' RACE reads through MiXCR, listing each CDR3 protein once. The sample contains a few hundred thousand distinct CDR3 sequences, about 10% of which appear only once. These data belong to a study of T cells after yellow fever vaccination. The study's findings and limits: The presence of abundant clonotypes contaminating from the bulk population was possible in FACS-sorted repertoires. Subsequent booster samples again held most clones from primary vaccination (just under 98% CD4, over 80% CD8).

The receptor comes from a man aged 18 to 30 who received the YFV17D yellow fever vaccine. V usage is TRBV7-2 and J usage is TRBJ1-2; 8 bases fit TRBD1. The sequencing used CD4+ T cells sorted from PBMCs, collected 5 days after the yellow fever booster vaccination. The CDR3 is CASSGRGPGFGYTF. Written as DNA, the CDR3 is TGTGCCAGCAGCGGCAGGGGGCCTGGGTTTGGCTACACCTTC.